This is a list of T cell receptor beta chains from one sample in a study of blood T cell repertoires in COVID-19. Here immunoSEQ multiplex PCR was the method, and the copy in TCRdb shows in-frame clones only, minus some. The table has roughly 49,000 clones, roughly 91% seen once. What was sequenced was peripheral blood. The receptors stem from a man aged 50 to 60 with active COVID-19. The CDR3 runs from the conserved cysteine through the conserved F or W. Each record gives: D gene, clone size, V gene, J gene, CDR3 protein, CDR3 DNA. A D gene is named only where the DNA matches it firmly. Size tells how often a clone was seen (once, few, many) or the class of an expanded clone, and some rows leave it out.

D: TRBD1
size: .
V: TRBV5-6
J: TRBJ1-1
CDR3: CASSSLTGRPTEAFF
DNA: TGTGCCAGCAGCTCTCTGACAGGGCGGCCCACTGAAGCTTTCTTT

D: TRBD1
size: .
V: TRBV10-3
J: TRBJ1-2
CDR3: CAITHPSTGQPNYGYTF
DNA: TGTGCCATCACCCACCCATCTACGGGACAGCCTAACTATGGCTACACCTTC

D: TRBD2
size: .
V: TRBV13
J: TRBJ2-3
CDR3: CASSPRGSGATDTQYF
DNA: TGTGCCAGCAGCCCTCGGGGGAGCGGGGCCACAGATACGCAGTATTTT

D: TRBD2
size: .
V: TRBV5-4
J: TRBJ2-7
CDR3: CASSSQREGYEQYF
DNA: TGTGCCAGCAGCTCGCAGCGGGAGGGTTACGAGCAGTACTTC

D: TRBD1
size: .
V: TRBV18
J: TRBJ1-4
CDR3: CASSPSLTGQKLFF
DNA: TGTGCCAGCTCACCGTCGTTGACAGGGCAAAAACTGTTTTTT

D: TRBD1
size: .
V: TRBV7-9
J: TRBJ2-3
CDR3: CASSPTGYVTDTQYF
DNA: TGTGCCAGCAGCCCGACAGGGTACGTCACAGATACGCAGTATTTT

D: TRBD1
size: .
V: TRBV27
J: TRBJ1-1
CDR3: CASSSGGSNTEAFF
DNA: TGTGCCAGCAGTTCAGGGGGGTCTAACACTGAAGCTTTCTTT

D: .
size: .
V: TRBV5-1
J: TRBJ2-7
CDR3: CASSSRTIFYEQYF
DNA: TGCGCCAGCAGCTCCCGGACTATTTTCTACGAGCAGTACTTC

D: TRBD2
size: .
V: TRBV19
J: TRBJ2-5
CDR3: CASSIPGLVETQYF
DNA: TGTGCCAGTAGTATACCGGGACTAGTGGAGACCCAGTACTTC

D: TRBD2
size: .
V: TRBV5-1
J: TRBJ2-1
CDR3: CASSQAGGSYNEQFF
DNA: TGCGCCAGCAGCCAAGCGGGAGGGTCCTACAATGAGCAGTTCTTC

D: TRBD1
size: .
V: TRBV7-9
J: TRBJ1-1
CDR3: CASSPDGAGGNTEAFF
DNA: TGTGCCAGCAGCCCCGACGGGGCAGGGGGGAACACTGAAGCTTTCTTT

D: TRBD1
size: .
V: TRBV5-4
J: TRBJ2-3
CDR3: CASSLAGGGSTETQYF
DNA: TGTGCCAGCAGCTTGGCAGGGGGTGGCTCTACTGAAACGCAGTATTTT

D: .
size: .
V: TRBV30
J: TRBJ2-7
CDR3: CARDSTSGGYEQYF
DNA: TGTGCCCGGGATTCCACCTCCGGTGGCTACGAGCAGTACTTC

D: .
size: .
V: TRBV20-1
J: TRBJ1-4
CDR3: CSAGRTEKLFF
DNA: TGCAGTGCGGGGCGTACTGAAAAACTGTTTTTT

D: TRBD1
size: .
V: TRBV2
J: TRBJ2-1
CDR3: CASSGQGAGEQFF
DNA: TGTGCCAGCAGTGGGCAGGGGGCCGGTGAGCAGTTCTTC

D: .
size: .
V: TRBV10-3
J: TRBJ1-5
CDR3: CAISENPGNQPQHF
DNA: TGTGCCATCAGTGAGAACCCAGGTAATCAGCCCCAGCATTTT

D: TRBD1
size: few
V: TRBV15
J: TRBJ1-5
CDR3: CATSNHRGQPQHF
DNA: TGTGCCACCAGCAACCACAGGGGACAGCCCCAGCATTTT

D: TRBD2
size: .
V: TRBV4-2
J: TRBJ2-3
CDR3: CASSPRAGVPDTQYF
DNA: TGTGCCAGCAGCCCCCGAGCGGGGGTCCCAGATACGCAGTATTTT

D: TRBD1
size: .
V: TRBV27
J: TRBJ2-7
CDR3: CASSFNRGSYEQYF
DNA: TGTGCCAGCAGTTTCAACAGGGGTAGCTACGAGCAGTACTTC

D: .
size: once
V: TRBV2
J: TRBJ1-5
CDR3: CASSDLGGPNQPQHF
DNA: TGTGCCAGCAGTGATCTCGGGGGGCCAAATCAGCCCCAGCATTTT

D: TRBD1
size: few
V: TRBV6-4
J: TRBJ1-4
CDR3: CASSDSTGANEKLFF
DNA: TGTGCCAGCAGTGACTCGACAGGGGCTAATGAAAAACTGTTTTTT

D: .
size: .
V: TRBV5-1
J: TRBJ1-1
CDR3: CASSWNLGRLNTEAFF
DNA: TGCGCCAGCAGCTGGAACTTGGGGCGGTTGAACACTGAAGCTTTCTTT

D: TRBD2
size: .
V: TRBV2
J: TRBJ2-7
CDR3: CASRKRLAEPYEQYF
DNA: TGTGCCAGCAGGAAAAGACTAGCGGAGCCCTACGAGCAGTACTTC

D: .
size: once
V: TRBV6-5
J: TRBJ2-3
CDR3: CASRTGSVDEAQYF
DNA: TGTGCCAGCAGGACAGGAAGCGTCGATGAGGCGCAGTATTTT

D: .
size: .
V: TRBV5-6
J: TRBJ2-7
CDR3: CASSFARNSYEQYF
DNA: TGTGCCAGCAGCTTTGCCAGGAACTCCTACGAGCAGTACTTC

D: TRBD2
size: .
V: TRBV9
J: TRBJ2-7
CDR3: CASSGKAGGTYEQYF
DNA: TGTGCCAGCAGCGGCAAGGCGGGGGGCACCTACGAGCAGTACTTC

D: .
size: few
V: TRBV2
J: TRBJ1-1
CDR3: CASLGGGTEAFF
DNA: TGTGCCAGTCTAGGAGGCGGCACTGAAGCTTTCTTT

D: .
size: few
V: TRBV3-1/TRBV3-2
J: TRBJ2-7
CDR3: CASSQDLRAPSEQYF
DNA: TGTGCCAGCAGCCAAGACTTGCGAGCCCCCTCCGAGCAGTACTTC

D: .
size: .
V: TRBV12-3/TRBV12-4
J: TRBJ1-2
CDR3: CASSFRTF
DNA: TGTGCCAGCAGTTTCCGCACCTTC

D: TRBD1
size: .
V: TRBV9
J: TRBJ1-5
CDR3: CASSQTGTVDQPQHF
DNA: TGTGCCAGCAGTCAAACCGGGACAGTGGATCAGCCCCAGCATTTT

D: .
size: .
V: TRBV21-1
J: TRBJ1-2
CDR3: CASSKAQVLGYTF
DNA: TGTGCCAGCAGCAAAGCACAGGTACTGGGCTACACCTTC

D: .
size: .
V: TRBV5-4
J: TRBJ1-3
CDR3: CASSLEQGPQTF
DNA: TGTGCCAGCAGCTTGGAGCAGGGTCCCCAAACTTTT

D: TRBD2
size: .
V: TRBV27
J: TRBJ2-1
CDR3: CASSVTSGGYNEQFF
DNA: TGTGCCAGCAGTGTGACTAGCGGGGGTTACAATGAGCAGTTCTTC

D: .
size: .
V: TRBV19
J: TRBJ1-2
CDR3: CASREISAPNYGYTF
DNA: TGTGCCAGTAGGGAGATATCCGCCCCTAACTATGGCTACACCTTC

D: .
size: .
V: TRBV2
J: TRBJ1-5
CDR3: CASSEEGGGNQPQHF
DNA: TGTGCCAGCAGTGAAGAAGGGGGGGGAAATCAGCCCCAGCATTTT

D: .
size: .
V: TRBV6-5
J: TRBJ1-1
CDR3: CASSYPGGGLTEAFF
DNA: TGTGCCAGCAGTTACCCGGGGGGCGGGTTAACTGAAGCTTTCTTT

D: .
size: .
V: TRBV11-3
J: TRBJ2-3
CDR3: CASSRQVGDTQYF
DNA: TGTGCCAGCTCCCGACAGGTCGGGGATACGCAGTATTTT

D: .
size: once
V: TRBV27
J: TRBJ2-2
CDR3: CASSDHRVGTGELFF
DNA: TGTGCCAGCAGTGACCACAGGGTTGGCACCGGGGAGCTGTTTTTT

D: TRBD2
size: .
V: TRBV7-2
J: TRBJ2-2
CDR3: CASSLNGLREAGELFF
DNA: TGTGCCAGCAGCTTAAATGGGCTACGGGAGGCCGGGGAGCTGTTTTTT

D: .
size: .
V: TRBV9
J: TRBJ1-1
CDR3: CASSVGRGAAFEAFF
DNA: TGTGCCAGCAGCGTAGGTCGGGGGGCGGCCTTTGAAGCTTTCTTT